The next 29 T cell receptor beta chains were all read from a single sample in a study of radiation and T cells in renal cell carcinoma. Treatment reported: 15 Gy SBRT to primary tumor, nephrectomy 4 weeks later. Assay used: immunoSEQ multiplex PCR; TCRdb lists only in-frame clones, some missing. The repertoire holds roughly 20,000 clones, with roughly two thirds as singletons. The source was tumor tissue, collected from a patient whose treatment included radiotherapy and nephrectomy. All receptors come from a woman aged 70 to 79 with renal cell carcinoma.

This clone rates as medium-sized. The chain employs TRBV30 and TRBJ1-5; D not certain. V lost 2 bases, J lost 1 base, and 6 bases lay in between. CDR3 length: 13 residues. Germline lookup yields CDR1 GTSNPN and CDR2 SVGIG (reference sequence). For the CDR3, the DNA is TGTGCCTGGAGTAGAGGGAGCAATCAGCCCCAGCATTTT. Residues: CAWSRGSNQPQHF.

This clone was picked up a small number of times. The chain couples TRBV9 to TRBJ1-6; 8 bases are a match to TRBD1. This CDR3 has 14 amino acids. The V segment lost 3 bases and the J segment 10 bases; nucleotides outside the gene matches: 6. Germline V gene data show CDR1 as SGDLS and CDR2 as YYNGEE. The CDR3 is CASSEGQERSPLHF. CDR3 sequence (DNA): TGTGCCAGCAGCGAGGGACAGGAGAGGTCACCCCTCCACTTT.

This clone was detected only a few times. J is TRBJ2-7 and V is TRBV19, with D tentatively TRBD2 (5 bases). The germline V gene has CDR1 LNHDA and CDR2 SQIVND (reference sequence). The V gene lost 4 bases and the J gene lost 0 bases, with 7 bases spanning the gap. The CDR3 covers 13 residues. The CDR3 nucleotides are TGTGCCAGTAGTACCGGGAACTCCTACGAGCAGTACTTC. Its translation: CASSTGNSYEQYF. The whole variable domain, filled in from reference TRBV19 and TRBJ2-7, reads DGGITQSPKYLFRKEGQNVTLSCEQNLNHDAMYWYRQDPGQGLRLIYYSQIVNDFQKGDIAEGYSVSREKKESFPLTVTSAQKNPTAFYLCASSTGNSYEQYFGPGTRLTVT.

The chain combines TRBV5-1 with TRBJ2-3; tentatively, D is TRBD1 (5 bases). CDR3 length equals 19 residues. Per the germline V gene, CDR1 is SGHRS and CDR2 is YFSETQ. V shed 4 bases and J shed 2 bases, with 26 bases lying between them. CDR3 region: CASSALEFPETAPTDTQYF. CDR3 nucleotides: TGCGCCAGCAGCGCTTTGGAATTTCCCGAGACAGCACCCACAGATACGCAGTATTTT.

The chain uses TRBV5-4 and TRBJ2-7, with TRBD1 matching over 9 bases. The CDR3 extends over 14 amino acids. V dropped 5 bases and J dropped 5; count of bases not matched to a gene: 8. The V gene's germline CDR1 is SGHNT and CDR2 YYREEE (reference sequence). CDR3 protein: CASRLQGARHEQYF. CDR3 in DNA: TGTGCCAGCAGGTTACAGGGGGCGAGGCACGAGCAGTACTTC.

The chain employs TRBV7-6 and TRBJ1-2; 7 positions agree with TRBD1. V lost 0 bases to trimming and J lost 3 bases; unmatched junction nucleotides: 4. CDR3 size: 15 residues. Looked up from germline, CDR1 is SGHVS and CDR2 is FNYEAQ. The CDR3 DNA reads TGTGCCAGCAGCTTAGCGCGAACAGGGGACTATGGCTACACCTTC. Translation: CASSLARTGDYGYTF.

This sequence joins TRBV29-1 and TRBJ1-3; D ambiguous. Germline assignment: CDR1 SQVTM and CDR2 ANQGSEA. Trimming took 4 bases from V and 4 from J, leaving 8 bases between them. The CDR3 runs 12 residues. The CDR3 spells CSVGTDGNTIYF. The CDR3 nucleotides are TGCAGCGTTGGAACAGACGGAAACACCATATATTTT.

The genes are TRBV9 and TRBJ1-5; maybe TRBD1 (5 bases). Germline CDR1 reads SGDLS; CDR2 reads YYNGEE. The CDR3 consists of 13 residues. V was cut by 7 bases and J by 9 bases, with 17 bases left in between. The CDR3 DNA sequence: TGTGCCAGCGGGGGGGGTCTATCTGGGCCCCAGCATTTT. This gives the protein CASGGGLSGPQHF.

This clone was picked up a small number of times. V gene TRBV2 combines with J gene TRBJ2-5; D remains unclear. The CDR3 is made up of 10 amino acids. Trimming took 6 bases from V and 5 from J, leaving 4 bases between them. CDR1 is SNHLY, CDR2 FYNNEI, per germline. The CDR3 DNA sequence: TGTGCCAGCAGCCTGGAGACCCAGTACTTC. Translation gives CASSLETQYF.

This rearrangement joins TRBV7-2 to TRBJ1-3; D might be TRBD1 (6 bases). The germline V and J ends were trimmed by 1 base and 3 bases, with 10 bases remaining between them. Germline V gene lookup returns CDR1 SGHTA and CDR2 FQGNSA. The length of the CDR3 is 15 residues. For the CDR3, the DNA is TGTGCCAGCAGCTTAGATCGGGGGCTTGGAAACACCATATATTTT. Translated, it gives CASSLDRGLGNTIYF.

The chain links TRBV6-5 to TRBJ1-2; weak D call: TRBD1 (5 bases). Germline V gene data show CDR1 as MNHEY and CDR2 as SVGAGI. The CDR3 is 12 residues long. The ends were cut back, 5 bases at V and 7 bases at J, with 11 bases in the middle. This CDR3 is CASSTAGPGYTF. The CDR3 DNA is TGTGCCAGCAGTACCGCAGGGCCTGGCTACACCTTC.

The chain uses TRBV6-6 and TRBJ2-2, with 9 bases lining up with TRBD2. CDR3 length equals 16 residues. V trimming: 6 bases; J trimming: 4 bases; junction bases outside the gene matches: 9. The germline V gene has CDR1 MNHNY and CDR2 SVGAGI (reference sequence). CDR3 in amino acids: CASRLYLAGLTGELFF. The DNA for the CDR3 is TGTGCCAGCAGATTATATCTAGCGGGGCTCACCGGGGAGCTGTTTTTT.

Here the CDR3 DNA reads TGCAGCGTTGACTCAGGGGGGAACACCGGGGAGCTGTTTTTT. Residues: CSVDSGGNTGELFF. V usage is TRBV29-1 and J usage is TRBJ2-2, with 7 bases aligning to TRBD1. The CDR3 has 14 amino acids. Per germline, CDR1 SQVTM and CDR2 ANQGSEA. V lost 3 bases to trimming and J lost 1 base; unmatched junction nucleotides: 2.

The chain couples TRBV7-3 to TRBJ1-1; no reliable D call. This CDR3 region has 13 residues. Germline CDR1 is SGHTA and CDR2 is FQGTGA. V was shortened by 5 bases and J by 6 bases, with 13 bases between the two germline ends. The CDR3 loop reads CASSANGMSEAFF. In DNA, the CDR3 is TGTGCCAGCAGCGCAAATGGGATGTCTGAAGCTTTCTTT.

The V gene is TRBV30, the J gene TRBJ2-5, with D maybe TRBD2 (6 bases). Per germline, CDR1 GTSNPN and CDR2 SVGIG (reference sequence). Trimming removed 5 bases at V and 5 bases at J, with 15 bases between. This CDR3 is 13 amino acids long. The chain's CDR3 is CAWGPGVGETQYF. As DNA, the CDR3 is TGTGCCTGGGGACCGGGGGTGGGGGAGACCCAGTACTTC. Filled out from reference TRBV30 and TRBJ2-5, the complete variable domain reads SQTIHQWPATLVQPVGSPLSLECTVEGTSNPNLYWYRQAAGRGLQLLFYSVGIGQISSEVPQNLSASRPQDRQFILSSKKLLLSDSGFYLCAWGPGVGETQYFGPGTRLLVL.

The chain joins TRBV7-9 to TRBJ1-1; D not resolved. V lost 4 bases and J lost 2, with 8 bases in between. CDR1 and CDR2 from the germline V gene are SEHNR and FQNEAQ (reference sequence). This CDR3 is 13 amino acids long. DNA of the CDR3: TGTGCCAGCAGCTCTCGGTTCAACACTGAAGCTTTCTTT. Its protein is CASSSRFNTEAFF.

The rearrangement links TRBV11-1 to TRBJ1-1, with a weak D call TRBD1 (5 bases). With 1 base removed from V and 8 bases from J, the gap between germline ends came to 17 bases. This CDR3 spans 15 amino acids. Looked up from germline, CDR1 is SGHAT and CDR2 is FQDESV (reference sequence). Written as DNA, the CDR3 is TGTGCCAGCAGCTTAGAGCTAGGAGGCGGGGGAGAAGCTTTCTTT. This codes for CASSLELGGGGEAFF.

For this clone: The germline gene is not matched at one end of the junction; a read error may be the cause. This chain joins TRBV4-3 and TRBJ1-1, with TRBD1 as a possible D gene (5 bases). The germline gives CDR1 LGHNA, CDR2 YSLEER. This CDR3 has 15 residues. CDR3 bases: TGCGCCAGCAGCCGCTCGACAGCCCTGAAGACTGAAGCTTTCTTT. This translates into CASSRSTALKTEAFF.

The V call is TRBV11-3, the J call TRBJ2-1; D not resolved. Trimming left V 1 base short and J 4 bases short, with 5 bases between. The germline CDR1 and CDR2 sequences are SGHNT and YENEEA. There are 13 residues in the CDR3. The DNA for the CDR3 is TGTGCCAGCAGCTTAGCCAGTTACAATGAGCAGTTCTTC. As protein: CASSLASYNEQFF.

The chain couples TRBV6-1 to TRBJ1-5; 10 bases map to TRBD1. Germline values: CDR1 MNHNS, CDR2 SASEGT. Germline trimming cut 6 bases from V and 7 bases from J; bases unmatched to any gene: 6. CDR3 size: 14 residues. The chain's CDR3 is CASRGTGVEQPQHF. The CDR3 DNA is TGTGCCAGCAGGGGGACAGGGGTTGAACAGCCCCAGCATTTT.

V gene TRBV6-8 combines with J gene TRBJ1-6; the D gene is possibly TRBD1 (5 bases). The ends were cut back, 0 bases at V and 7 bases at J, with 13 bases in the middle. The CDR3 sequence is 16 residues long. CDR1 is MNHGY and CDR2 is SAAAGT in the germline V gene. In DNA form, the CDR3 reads TGTGCCAGCAGTTACTCGATGGGGCCGATAAATTCACCCCTCCACTTT. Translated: CASSYSMGPINSPLHF.

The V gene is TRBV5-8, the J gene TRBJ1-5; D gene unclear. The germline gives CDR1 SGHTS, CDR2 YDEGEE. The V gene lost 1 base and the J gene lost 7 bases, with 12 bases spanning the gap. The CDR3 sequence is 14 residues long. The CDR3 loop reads CASSLNGPAQPQHF. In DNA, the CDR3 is TGTGCCAGCAGCTTGAATGGCCCCGCGCAGCCCCAGCATTTT.

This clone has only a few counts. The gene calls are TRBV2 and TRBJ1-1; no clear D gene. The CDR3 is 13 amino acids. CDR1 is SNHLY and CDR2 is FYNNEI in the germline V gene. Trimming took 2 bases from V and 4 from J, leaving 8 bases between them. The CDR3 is CASSEREVTEAFF. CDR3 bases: TGTGCCAGCAGTGAACGGGAGGTCACTGAAGCTTTCTTT.

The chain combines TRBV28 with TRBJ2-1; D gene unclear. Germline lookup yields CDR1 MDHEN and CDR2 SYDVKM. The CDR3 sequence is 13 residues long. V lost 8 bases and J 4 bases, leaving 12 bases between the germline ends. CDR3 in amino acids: CASGITRYNEQFF. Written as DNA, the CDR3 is TGTGCCAGCGGGATAACGAGATACAATGAGCAGTTCTTC. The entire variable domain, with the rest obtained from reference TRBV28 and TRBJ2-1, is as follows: DVKVTQSSRYLVKRTGEKVFLECVQDMDHENMFWYRQDPGLGLRLIYFSYDVKMKEKGDIPEGYSVSREKKERFSLILESASTNQTSMYLCASGITRYNEQFFGPGTRLTVL.

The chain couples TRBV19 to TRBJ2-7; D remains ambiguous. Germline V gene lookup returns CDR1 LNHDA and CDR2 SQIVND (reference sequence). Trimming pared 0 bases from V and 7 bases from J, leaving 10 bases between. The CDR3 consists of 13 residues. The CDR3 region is CASSIDPTAEQYF. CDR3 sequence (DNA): TGTGCCAGTAGTATAGATCCGACCGCGGAGCAGTACTTC.

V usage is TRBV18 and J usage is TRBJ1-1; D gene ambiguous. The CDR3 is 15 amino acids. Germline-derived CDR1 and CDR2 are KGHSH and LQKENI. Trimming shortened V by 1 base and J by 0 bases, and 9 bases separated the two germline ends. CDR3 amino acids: CASSPLRELNTEAFF. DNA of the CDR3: TGTGCCAGCTCACCACTGCGCGAACTGAACACTGAAGCTTTCTTT.

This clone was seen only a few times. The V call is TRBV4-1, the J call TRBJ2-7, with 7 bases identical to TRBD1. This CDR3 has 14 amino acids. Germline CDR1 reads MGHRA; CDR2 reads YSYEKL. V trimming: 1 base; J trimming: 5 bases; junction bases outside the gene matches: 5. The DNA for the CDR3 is TGCGCCAGCAGCCAAGTAACAGGGGTACACGAGCAGTACTTC. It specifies CASSQVTGVHEQYF.

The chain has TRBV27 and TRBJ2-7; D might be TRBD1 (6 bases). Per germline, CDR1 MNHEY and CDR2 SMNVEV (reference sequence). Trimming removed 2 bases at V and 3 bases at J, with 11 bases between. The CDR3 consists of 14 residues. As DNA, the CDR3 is TGTGCCAGCAGTTTAGGGGGCAGAAACTACGAGCAGTACTTC. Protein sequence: CASSLGGRNYEQYF.

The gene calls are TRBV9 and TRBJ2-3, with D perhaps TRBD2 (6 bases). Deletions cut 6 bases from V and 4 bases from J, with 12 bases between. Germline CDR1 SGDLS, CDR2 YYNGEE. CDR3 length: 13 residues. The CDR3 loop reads CASTELASDTQYF. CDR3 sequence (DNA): TGTGCCAGCACCGAACTAGCATCAGATACGCAGTATTTT. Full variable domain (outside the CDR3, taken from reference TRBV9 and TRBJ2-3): DSGVTQTPKHLITATGQRVTLRCSPRSGDLSVYWYQQSLDQGLQFLIQYYNGEERAKGNILERFSAQQFPDLHSELNLSSLELGDSALYFCASTELASDTQYFGPGTRLTVL.